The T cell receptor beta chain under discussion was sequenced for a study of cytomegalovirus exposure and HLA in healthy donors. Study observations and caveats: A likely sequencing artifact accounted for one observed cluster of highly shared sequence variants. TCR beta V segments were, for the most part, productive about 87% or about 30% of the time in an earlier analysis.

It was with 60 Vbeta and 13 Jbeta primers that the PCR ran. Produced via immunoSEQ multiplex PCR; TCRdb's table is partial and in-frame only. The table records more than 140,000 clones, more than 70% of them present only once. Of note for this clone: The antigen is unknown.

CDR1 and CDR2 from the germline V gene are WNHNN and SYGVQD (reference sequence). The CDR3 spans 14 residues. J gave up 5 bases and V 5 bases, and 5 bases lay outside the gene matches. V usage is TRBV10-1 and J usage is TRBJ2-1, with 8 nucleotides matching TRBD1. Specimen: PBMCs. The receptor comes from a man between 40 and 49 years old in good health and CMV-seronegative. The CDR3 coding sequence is TGCGCCAGCAGTAAGAAGGACAGGGACAATGAGCAGTTCTTC. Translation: CASSKKDRDNEQFF.